A selection of T cell receptor beta chains follows, all from one sample in a study of OX40 agonist ivuxolimab in advanced cancers. TCRdb's table, derived via immunoSEQ multiplex PCR, lists solely in-frame clones and lacks some. This sample has fewer than 65,000 clones, with 79% found just once. Specimen: CD4+ or CD8+ T cells sorted from blood, collected in a trial of the OX40 agonist ivuxolimab. Source of these receptors: an adult with an advanced solid tumor such as melanoma, head and neck, liver or kidney cancer. Each CDR3 is given with its conserved first and last residue. D genes are given only for firm matches. Only some rows state a clone size, as once, few, many or a class for expanded clones.

>.|.|TRBJ2-3|TRBV4-1
CASSRSGFSGDTQYF
TGCGCCAGCAGCCGATCGGGGTTCTCGGGAGATACGCAGTATTTT
>TRBD2|.|TRBJ2-7|TRBV4-2
CASSPGLAGSYEQYF
TGTGCCAGCAGCCCCGGACTAGCGGGCTCCTACGAGCAGTACTTC
>.|few|TRBJ1-1|TRBV18
CASSPTGNTEAFF
TGTGCCAGCTCGCCAACAGGGAACACTGAAGCTTTCTTT
>TRBD2|.|TRBJ2-1|TRBV9
CASSVVAGAHEQFF
TGTGCCAGCAGCGTAGTCGCGGGAGCGCATGAGCAGTTCTTC
>.|.|TRBJ1-2|TRBV2
CASIRAANYGYTF
TGTGCCAGCATTAGGGCGGCTAACTATGGCTACACCTTC
>TRBD1|.|TRBJ1-4|TRBV28
CASSLGQGARRDNEKLFF
TGTGCCAGCAGTTTGGGCCAGGGGGCCCGACGGGATAATGAAAAACTGTTTTTT
>.|few|TRBJ2-5|TRBV6-5
CASSSRWWWSRTQYF
TGTGCCAGCAGCTCCCGCTGGTGGTGGAGTAGGACCCAGTACTTC
>TRBD1|.|TRBJ1-2|TRBV19
CASLNRDRGLNGYTF
TGTGCCAGTTTGAACCGGGACAGGGGGCTTAATGGCTACACCTTC
>.|.|TRBJ1-5|TRBV2
CASSGRRQGGRNQPQHF
TGTGCCAGCAGTGGTCGACGACAAGGAGGACGCAATCAGCCCCAGCATTTT
>.|.|TRBJ1-1|TRBV19
CASSVGTKRVNTEAFF
TGTGCCAGTAGTGTCGGGACAAAGAGGGTGAACACTGAAGCTTTCTTT
>.|.|TRBJ2-7|TRBV19
CASSAKGPDEIYEQYF
TGTGCCAGTAGTGCCAAGGGACCGGATGAGATCTACGAGCAGTACTTC
>.|.|TRBJ1-5|TRBV4-1
CASSQDSPHQPQHF
TGCGCCAGCAGCCAAGATTCTCCCCATCAGCCCCAGCATTTT
>TRBD2|.|TRBJ2-3|TRBV19
CASSTLAGGPADTQYF
TGTGCCAGTAGTACCTTAGCGGGGGGGCCGGCAGATACGCAGTATTTT
>.|.|TRBJ1-1|TRBV11-2
CASRQQGNTEAFF
TGTGCCAGCAGGCAACAGGGAAACACTGAAGCTTTCTTT
>.|.|TRBJ2-5|TRBV6-5
CASSYSSGKLETQYF
TGTGCCAGCAGCTACTCGTCGGGAAAGTTGGAGACCCAGTACTTC
>TRBD1|.|TRBJ2-5|TRBV7-9
CASRPTGIETQYF
TGTGCCAGCAGGCCGACAGGGATTGAGACCCAGTACTTC
>TRBD2|.|TRBJ2-7|TRBV7-2
CASSPGGLDLNEQYF
TGTGCCAGCAGCCCTGGTGGACTAGATCTTAACGAGCAGTACTTC
>.|once|TRBJ2-5|TRBV9
CASSPSDAKTQYF
TGTGCCAGCAGCCCAAGCGACGCGAAGACCCAGTACTTC
>TRBD1|once|TRBJ1-1|TRBV7-8
CASSFGQGTEAFF
TGTGCCAGCAGCTTTGGACAGGGGACGGAAGCTTTCTTT
>.|.|TRBJ2-1|TRBV27
CASRTNRVNEQFF
TGTGCCAGCAGGACTAACAGGGTGAACGAGCAGTTCTTC
>TRBD1|.|TRBJ2-3|TRBV6-1
CASSAGQGDSDTQYF
TGTGCCAGCAGCGCGGGACAGGGGGACTCAGATACGCAGTATTTT
>.|.|TRBJ1-2|TRBV21-1
CADLREGALNYGYTF
TGTGCCGACCTAAGGGAGGGGGCCCTTAACTATGGCTACACCTTC
>.|.|TRBJ2-1|TRBV5-1
CASSLSGNNNNEQFF
TGCGCCAGCAGCCTATCAGGTAACAACAACAATGAGCAGTTCTTC
>.|.|TRBJ1-5|TRBV18
CASSPTENSNQPQHF
TGTGCCAGCTCACCAACAGAGAATAGCAATCAGCCCCAGCATTTT
>.|.|TRBJ2-3|TRBV7-3
CASSASLTDTQYF
TGTGCCAGCAGCGCGTCCCTCACAGATACGCAGTATTTT
>.|once|TRBJ2-1|TRBV5-6
CASSPFGSGDYNEQFF
TGTGCCAGCAGCCCGTTTGGATCCGGTGATTACAATGAGCAGTTCTTC
>.|once|TRBJ2-5|TRBV7-2
CASSSPWETQYF
TGTGCCAGCAGCTCACCCTGGGAGACCCAGTACTTC
>.|.|TRBJ2-2|TRBV27
CASKETTGELFF
TGTGCCAGCAAAGAAACCACCGGGGAGCTGTTTTTT
>TRBD1|.|TRBJ1-2|TRBV19
CAATGGDRSAYGYTF
TGTGCCGCCACCGGCGGGGACAGAAGCGCCTATGGCTACACCTTC
>.|.|TRBJ1-1|TRBV5-6
CASIGALNTEAFF
TGTGCCAGCATAGGGGCGCTGAACACTGAAGCTTTCTTT
>TRBD1|.|TRBJ1-2|TRBV12-5
CASGLFPPQGSYTF
TGTGCTAGTGGTTTGTTCCCCCCACAGGGGAGCTACACCTTC
>.|.|TRBJ2-1|TRBV19
CASSTLPRGSAHNEQFF
TGTGCCAGTAGTACCCTACCCCGGGGGAGCGCCCACAATGAGCAGTTCTTC
>.|.|TRBJ2-7|TRBV20-1
CSGGSGSEQYF
TGCAGTGGCGGTTCTGGATCCGAGCAGTACTTC
>.|.|TRBJ2-2|TRBV27
CASSPTTSGLGELFF
TGTGCCAGCAGTCCCACTACTTCAGGGCTGGGGGAGCTGTTTTTT
>.|.|TRBJ1-1|TRBV7-2
CASSFGRSNTEAFF
TGTGCCAGCAGCTTTGGCAGGTCTAACACTGAAGCTTTCTTT
>TRBD2|.|TRBJ2-3|TRBV5-1
CASSLGGPGTSGSPSRTEQYF
TGCGCCAGCAGCTTGGGAGGGCCCGGGACTAGCGGGAGTCCGTCCCGAACCGAGCAGTATTTT
>.|.|TRBJ1-3|TRBV5-1
CASSLTTGSRSGNTIYF
TGCGCCAGCAGCTTAACTACAGGGAGCAGGTCTGGAAACACCATATATTTT
>.|.|TRBJ1-1|TRBV4-2
CASSQDRPSWDTEAFF
TGTGCCAGCAGCCAAGATCGTCCAAGCTGGGACACTGAAGCTTTCTTT
>TRBD2|.|TRBJ2-7|TRBV5-6
CASSPLSGSHHEQYF
TGTGCCAGCAGCCCACTTAGCGGGAGCCACCACGAGCAGTACTTC
>.|.|TRBJ1-5|TRBV28
CASSLLPADPREPQHF
TGTGCCAGCAGTCTCCTCCCGGCCGACCCCAGGGAGCCCCAGCATTTT
>.|.|TRBJ2-3|TRBV7-9
CASSIAYGDTQYF
TGTGCCAGCAGCATTGCCTACGGAGATACGCAGTATTTT